This is a list of T cell receptor beta chains from one sample in a study of CD8+ T cells in alopecia areata. Sequencing used immunoSEQ multiplex PCR; TCRdb keeps in-frame clones, though not all of them. The sample yields around 100,000 clones, roughly three fifths seen once. The sequences come from CD8+ T cells sorted from blood, collected at week 24, from a patient treated with tofacitinib. The receptors stem from a human donor with alopecia areata. The CDR3 runs from the conserved cysteine through the conserved F or W.

j_gene	len	v_gene	CDR3aa
TRBJ1-4	13	TRBV6-5	CASSELGNDQLFF
TRBJ2-1	16	TRBV30	CAWSHQGRSSYNEQFF
TRBJ2-5	12	TRBV5-4	CASTESGETQYF
TRBJ2-1	15	TRBV6-4	CASSEGESSYNEQFF
TRBJ1-2	12	TRBV29-1	CSVGVLEYGYTF
TRBJ1-2	13	TRBV5-6	CASSPENRFGYTF
TRBJ1-1	14	TRBV2	CASSEAYRPTEAFF
TRBJ1-1	16	TRBV4-3	CASSQERGTLETEAFF
TRBJ1-5	15	TRBV7-7	CASSLGSYSNQPQHF
TRBJ1-4	12	TRBV4-2	CASSHLSEKLFF
TRBJ2-5	18	TRBV7-9	CASSPPRLAGLFQETQYF
TRBJ1-2	14	TRBV5-4	CASSSRDTAYGYTF
TRBJ2-7	15	TRBV4-3	CASSQQGIASYEQYF
TRBJ2-2	16	TRBV6-1	CASSELRGANTGELFF
TRBJ2-7	14	TRBV4-1	CASSQRSGREEQYF
TRBJ2-1	16	TRBV27	CASSLERGAMPGEQFF
TRBJ2-7	16	TRBV4-3	CASSQALDSAIYEQYF
TRBJ2-1	14	TRBV29-1	CSGLTGTAGNEQFF
TRBJ2-3	15	TRBV7-2	CARRGTGGLLDTQYF
TRBJ1-1	12	TRBV29-1	CSVKGQGTEAFF
TRBJ1-2	13	TRBV21-1	CASSRKPVNGYTF
TRBJ1-5	14	TRBV2	CASSGRATYQPQHF
TRBJ2-3	15	TRBV5-1	CASRPLWESTDTQYF
TRBJ2-3	14	TRBV30	CAWSERGGTDTQYF
TRBJ2-7	12	TRBV19	CATTGTGYEQYF
TRBJ1-1	15	TRBV7-6	CASSLGTGGVSEAFF
TRBJ2-7	15	TRBV11-2	CASSPGGQGGIEQYF
TRBJ2-3	14	TRBV5-1	CASSQDRQRDTQYF
TRBJ1-1	14	TRBV13	CASSLPSMNTEAFF
TRBJ2-7	14	TRBV6-5	CASSGTGQISEQYF
TRBJ2-3	15	TRBV6-1	CASSDSAGGPDTQYF
TRBJ2-7	13	TRBV11-2	CASSLDFFYEQYF
TRBJ1-2	12	TRBV30	CAWTYRGYGYTF
TRBJ2-3	16	TRBV4-3	CASSQLWASGGDTQYF
TRBJ2-2	13	TRBV2	CASSGTRTGELFF
TRBJ2-7	15	TRBV5-6	CASSLSAGRTYEQYF
TRBJ1-2	16	TRBV30	CAWSEEYREGGFGYTF
TRBJ1-1	13	TRBV12-5	CASGLPGRPEAFF
TRBJ2-3	15	TRBV10-3	CATADSGQESYTQYF
TRBJ2-7	12	TRBV10-3	CAPPGHRYEQYF
TRBJ2-7	13	TRBV7-2	CASSFDLTYEQYF
TRBJ1-2	14	TRBV13	CASSLEHENYGYTF
TRBJ1-4	16	TRBV5-1	CASSSSRGATNEKLFF
TRBJ2-7	14	TRBV30	CAWSGAGATYEQYF
TRBJ2-7	16	TRBV27	CASRLGGAGETYEQYF
TRBJ1-2	13	TRBV29-1	CSVTGGTNYGYTF
TRBJ2-3	12	TRBV2	CASSGDLRLQYF
TRBJ2-1	14	TRBV6-4	CASSDGTGGNEQFF
TRBJ2-7	17	TRBV7-6	CASSTNPKDRGTDEQYF
TRBJ2-3	16	TRBV25-1	CASRELGQGGTDTQYF
TRBJ2-3	12	TRBV7-9	CASSVGTDTQYF